This T cell receptor beta chain was identified in a study of blood T cell repertoires in COVID-19. Trimming cost V 5 bases and J 5 bases; bases outside gene matches: 2. This CDR3 spans 12 amino acids. Germline lookup yields CDR1 SEHNR and CDR2 FQNEAQ (reference sequence). Assay: immunoSEQ multiplex PCR; the TCRdb copy retains only in-frame clones and omits some. Of approximately 50,000 clones in the sample, approximately 80% were seen once. The receptor's source is a human donor in a cohort sampled during active COVID-19. The V gene is TRBV7-9, the J gene TRBJ2-5; TRBD2 agrees at 7 bases. The sequencing input was peripheral blood. CDR3 coding DNA: TGTGCCAGCAGCCAGGGAGGGGAGACCCAGTACTTC. Translation: CASSQGGETQYF.